Each of the 10 T cell receptor beta chains below was sequenced from the same sample in a study of shared clonotypes between healthy human individuals. Clones were sequenced by immunoSEQ multiplex PCR, and TCRdb holds only the in-frame ones, with some missing. The table lists 500,000 to 700,000 clones, roughly 96% of them singletons. Positive CCR7 selection of CD45RO-negative cells yielded the naive CD8 cells, and terminally differentiated effector memory CD45RA+ cells were excluded. Sample: naive CD8+ T cells sorted from blood. All receptors come from a woman aged 25 to 39 in good health.

This clone came up once. This chain uses TRBV30 with TRBJ1-2; D uncertain. The CDR3 length is 14 residues. Germline-derived CDR1 and CDR2 are GTSNPN and SVGIG (reference sequence). V was pared by 0 bases and J by 7 bases, with 15 bases between. In DNA form, the CDR3 reads TGTGCCTGGAGTGTACTAGGGCAAATGTCTGGCTACACCTTC. Protein: CAWSVLGQMSGYTF.

The V and J genes are TRBV28 and TRBJ2-7, with D possibly TRBD2 on 6 matching bases. CDR1 is MDHEN and CDR2 is SYDVKM in the germline V gene. The V end lost 7 bases, the J end lost 4 bases, and 17 bases lay between the germline ends. This CDR3 spans 14 amino acids. In DNA form, the CDR3 reads TGTGCCAGCACCGCGGGGATGGGGATTTACGAGCAGTACTTC. Translating gives CASTAGMGIYEQYF.

This chain links TRBV5-6 with TRBJ1-2, with D possibly being TRBD1 (5 bases). CDR1 and CDR2 (germline): SGHDT, YYEEEE. V dropped 4 bases and J dropped 4 bases, with 14 bases sitting between them. The CDR3 consists of 14 residues. CDR3 region: CASSPTGTFYGYTF. Here the CDR3 DNA reads TGTGCCAGCAGCCCTACCGGGACCTTCTATGGCTACACCTTC.

This CDR3 reads CASSVDRGGTGELFF. The CDR3 coding sequence is TGTGCCAGCAGCGTAGACAGGGGGGGCACCGGGGAGCTGTTTTTT. The V and J genes are TRBV7-6 and TRBJ2-2, with 9 positions matching TRBD1. The CDR3 loop spans 15 amino acids. Germline assignment: CDR1 SGHVS and CDR2 FNYEAQ. J gave up 4 bases and V 5 bases, and 5 bases lay outside the gene matches.

V gene TRBV6-4 combines with J gene TRBJ2-3; 7 bases map to TRBD2. The J segment lost 2 bases and the V segment lost 4 bases, leaving 6 bases of the junction unmatched. Germline V CDR1 and CDR2: MRHNA, SNTAGT. The CDR3 length is 15 residues. Here the CDR3 reads CASSASGYLTDTQYF. CDR3 bases: TGTGCCAGCAGTGCTAGCGGATATCTCACAGATACGCAGTATTTT.

The genes are TRBV27 and TRBJ1-5; 7 positions agree with TRBD1. V dropped 5 bases and J dropped 7; count of bases not matched to a gene: 5. This CDR3 comprises 13 residues. The V gene's germline CDR1 is MNHEY and CDR2 SMNVEV (reference sequence). The CDR3 region has the DNA TGTGCCAGCAGTCACCAGGGGGGACAGCCCCAGCATTTT. It specifies CASSHQGGQPQHF.

J is TRBJ2-1 and V is TRBV6-6; TRBD2 is a possible D gene (6 bases). V was pared by 10 bases and J by 1 base, with 17 bases between. Germline lookup yields CDR1 MNHNY and CDR2 SVGAGI (reference sequence). This CDR3 is built from 15 residues. For the CDR3, the DNA is TGTGCCACCGACATTAGCGGAAATTCCTACAATGAGCAGTTCTTC. This sequence encodes CATDISGNSYNEQFF.

A single count supports this clone. The V call is TRBV6-1, the J call TRBJ2-2; the match to TRBD2 covers 7 bases. Germline V CDR1 and CDR2: MNHNS, SASEGT. The CDR3 contains 19 residues. V lost 2 bases and J lost 3; bases outside the gene matches: 15. CDR3 nucleotide sequence: TGTGCCAGCAGTGAACTCCGGGGAGGGCCATCCGGATACACCGGGGAGCTGTTTTTT. Protein sequence: CASSELRGGPSGYTGELFF.

The V gene is TRBV19, the J gene TRBJ2-5; D is perhaps TRBD1 (6 bases). The better agreement between TRBJ2-7 and the DNA end casts doubt on the J call. The CDR3 runs to 12 residues. Germline CDR1 reads LNHDA; CDR2 reads SQIVND (reference sequence). This chain's CDR3 is CASSPDSYEQYF. Written as DNA, the CDR3 is TGTGCCAGTAGTCCGGACAGCTACGAGCAGTACTTC.

The rearrangement uses TRBV10-2 and TRBJ2-5; 7 bases align to TRBD2. CDR3 size: 16 residues. Germline-derived CDR1 and CDR2 are WSHSY and SAAADI. Losses at the gene ends were 9 bases for V and 0 bases for J; bases not matched to a gene: 13. In DNA, the CDR3 is TGCGCCAGTACTAGCGTGACAACTTCGTACCAAGAGACCCAGTACTTC. It encodes CASTSVTTSYQETQYF.